The 2 T cell receptor beta chains given below trace back to one sample, sequenced in a study of early T cells in non-severe SARS-CoV-2 infection. TCRdb re-derived calls from the 5' RACE reads in MiXCR, one entry per CDR3 protein. The sample yields approximately 31,000 distinct CDR3 sequences, under 6% seen once. The sequenced sample consisted of whole blood. These receptors came from an adult who was a healthcare worker with PCR-confirmed SARS-CoV-2 infection or an uninfected control (not recorded which).

Ten or more counts support this clonotype. The chain has TRBV11-2 and TRBJ2-2; 7 bases fit TRBD1. Germline V gives CDR1 SGHAT, CDR2 FQNNGV. Losses at the gene ends were 5 bases for V and 4 bases for J; bases not matched to a gene: 13. This CDR3 has 17 amino acids. CDR3 protein: CASSINRGALRTGELFF. In DNA form, the CDR3 reads TGTGCCAGCAGCATCAACAGGGGCGCCCTCCGCACCGGGGAGCTGTTTTTT.

This clonotype was found many times. The V and J genes are TRBV20-1 and TRBJ2-4; possibly TRBD1 for D (6 bases). Trimming stripped 6 bases from V and 6 bases from J, with 18 bases between. The V gene's germline CDR1 is DFQATT and CDR2 SNEGSKA (reference sequence). The CDR3 runs to 14 residues. This chain's CDR3 is CSAERAGVGNIQYF. The DNA of the CDR3 is TGCAGTGCCGAGAGGGCAGGGGTCGGAAACATTCAGTACTTC.